What follows are 7 T cell receptor beta chains derived from one specimen sequenced in a study of T cell responses to AZD1222 COVID-19 vaccine. Measured with immunoSEQ multiplex PCR; TCRdb has only the in-frame clones, and not every one. The sample has 95,000 to 150,000 clones, 75% to 90% seen once. The material was peripheral blood, obtained on day 0 of AZD1222 vaccination. These receptors were obtained from an adult in good health.

J is TRBJ2-2 and V is TRBV28; TRBD1 aligns across 11 bases. Germline V lookup: CDR1 MDHEN, CDR2 SYDVKM. The junction had 4 bases not matched to a gene; V was cut back by 9 bases and J by 4 bases. The CDR3 has 14 amino acids. DNA of the CDR3: TGTGCCAGTACCGGGACAGGGGGCACCGGGGAGCTGTTTTTT. This sequence encodes CASTGTGGTGELFF.

V gene TRBV21-1 combines with J gene TRBJ2-7; TRBD2 is the table's D call and was not checked against the DNA. TRBV21-1 is a documented pseudogene. The CDR3 totals 14 residues. CDR3 residues: CASSRPSTEGEQYF. CDR3 coding DNA: TGTGCCAGCAGCCGCCCATCTACAGAGGGCGAGCAGTACTTC.

The chain links TRBV6-7 to TRBJ1-4; tentative D call: TRBD1 (5 bases). TRBV6-7 has ORF status, its function being uncertain. Trimming cost V 6 bases and J 8 bases, with 19 bases left between them. This CDR3 has 15 residues. CDR3 nucleotides: TGTGCCAGCAGCCCTGCGAGGGGAGGAGACGAAAAACTGTTTTTT. Translation: CASSPARGGDEKLFF.

The V gene is TRBV19, the J gene TRBJ2-7; TRBD2 matches 11 bases. The CDR3 totals 17 residues. V gave up 5 bases and J gave up 3 bases; unmatched junction bases: 12. Germline V gene data show CDR1 as LNHDA and CDR2 as SQIVND (reference sequence). In nucleotides, the CDR3 is TGTGCCAGTAGTTCCGGGACTAGCGGATCGGCCTACTACGAGCAGTACTTC. Translating it yields CASSSGTSGSAYYEQYF.

This clone has a single count. The chain combines TRBV29-1 with TRBJ1-1; D uncertain. CDR3 length: 17 amino acids. Germline-derived CDR1 and CDR2 are SQVTM and ANQGSEA. Trimming took off 4 bases at V and 0 bases at J, with 21 bases between the two ends. In nucleotides, the CDR3 is TGCAGCGTTGGGGGAAGCCGGTACCTTACGATGAACACTGAAGCTTTCTTT. It specifies CSVGGSRYLTMNTEAFF.

The genes are TRBV27 and TRBJ2-7; the match to TRBD1 covers 9 bases. Germline V CDR1 and CDR2: MNHEY, SMNVEV (reference sequence). V lost 3 bases, J lost 2 bases, and 5 bases stayed unmatched. The CDR3 covers 15 residues. The CDR3: CASSFSRTGAYEQYF. The CDR3 nucleotides are TGTGCCAGCAGTTTCTCTCGGACAGGGGCCTACGAGCAGTACTTC.

V gene TRBV24-1 combines with J gene TRBJ2-2; the match to TRBD1 covers 10 bases. Per the germline V gene, CDR1 is KGHDR and CDR2 is SFDVKD. The CDR3 contains 16 residues. Germline trimming cut 10 bases from V and 0 bases from J; bases unmatched to any gene: 7. The CDR3 region is CATTGGQFSNTGELFF. The CDR3 DNA reads as TGTGCCACGACAGGGGGCCAATTCTCGAACACCGGGGAGCTGTTTTTT.